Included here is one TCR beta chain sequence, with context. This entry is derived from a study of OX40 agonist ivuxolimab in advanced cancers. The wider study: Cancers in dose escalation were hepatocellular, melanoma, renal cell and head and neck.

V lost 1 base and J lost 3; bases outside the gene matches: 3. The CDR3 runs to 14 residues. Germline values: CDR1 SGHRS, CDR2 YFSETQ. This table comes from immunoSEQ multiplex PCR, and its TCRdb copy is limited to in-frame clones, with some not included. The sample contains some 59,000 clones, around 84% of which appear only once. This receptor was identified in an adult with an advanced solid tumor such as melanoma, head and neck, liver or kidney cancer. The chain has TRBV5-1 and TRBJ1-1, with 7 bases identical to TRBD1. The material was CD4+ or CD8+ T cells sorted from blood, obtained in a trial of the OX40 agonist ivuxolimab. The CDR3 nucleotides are TGCGCCAGCAGCTTGACAGGGGAATACACTGAAGCTTTCTTT. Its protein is CASSLTGEYTEAFF.